The 30 T cell receptor beta chains reported below all come from one sample, sequenced in a study of blood T cell repertoires in COVID-19. Assay: immunoSEQ multiplex PCR; the TCRdb copy retains only in-frame clones and omits some. The table has 120,000 to 150,000 clones, 76% seen once. Sequencing was done on a sample of peripheral blood. These TCRs come from a man aged 60 to 75 with acute or convalescent COVID-19.

The genes are TRBV5-1 and TRBJ1-2; 8 nucleotides align to TRBD1. V shed 2 bases, J shed 5 bases, and the junction held 2 bases outside the gene matches. The germline gives CDR1 SGHRS, CDR2 YFSETQ. The CDR3 is made up of 13 amino acids. The CDR3, as DNA: TGCGCCAGCAGCTTACAGGGGGGATATGGCTACACCTTC. It yields the protein CASSLQGGYGYTF.

V gene TRBV5-1 combines with J gene TRBJ2-6; TRBD1 matches at 8 bases. V shed 0 bases, J shed 4 bases, and the junction held 6 bases outside the gene matches. The CDR3 length is 17 residues. Germline-derived CDR1 and CDR2 are SGHRS and YFSETQ. The chain's CDR3 is CASSLGTGNRGANVLTF. The CDR3 DNA reads TGCGCCAGCAGCTTGGGGACAGGGAATAGAGGGGCCAACGTCCTGACTTTC.

The J gene is TRBJ2-1, the V gene TRBV19; D is perhaps TRBD2 (6 bases). Germline CDR1 is LNHDA and CDR2 is SQIVND (reference sequence). The CDR3 contains 15 residues. V lost 3 bases, J lost 0 bases, and 9 bases lay in between. CDR3: CASSIFGSSYNEQFF. CDR3 DNA: TGTGCCAGTAGTATTTTCGGGAGCTCCTACAATGAGCAGTTCTTC.

The chain is built from TRBV19 and TRBJ1-2; D might be TRBD1 (5 bases). Germline V gene lookup returns CDR1 LNHDA and CDR2 SQIVND (reference sequence). The V gene lost 6 bases and the J gene lost 7 bases, with 27 bases spanning the gap. CDR3 length equals 17 residues. The CDR3 DNA reads as TGTGCCAGTAGGCCCCGAAGCAGGGCATCTACTTCTTCTGGCTACACCTTC. It yields the protein CASRPRSRASTSSGYTF.

The CDR3 protein is CASSPSPRGHEQYF. The CDR3 DNA follows: TGTGCCAGCAGTCCATCCCCCAGGGGGCATGAGCAGTACTTC. The chain uses TRBV6-2 or TRBV6-3 and TRBJ2-7, with 8 bases identical to TRBD1. CDR1 is MNHEY and CDR2 is SVGEGT in the germline V gene. The length of the CDR3 is 14 residues. J was trimmed by 7 bases and V by 5 bases; bases with no gene match: 10.

The V and J genes are TRBV27 and TRBJ1-1; tentative D call: TRBD1 (6 bases). With 4 bases removed from V and 1 base from J, the gap between germline ends came to 13 bases. Germline loops: CDR1 MNHEY, CDR2 SMNVEV (reference sequence). The CDR3 length is 15 residues. CDR3 coding DNA: TGTGCCAGCAGTTCTGGGGGGGCTGGGAACACTGAAGCTTTCTTT. This gives the protein CASSSGGAGNTEAFF.

This chain joins TRBV6-5 and TRBJ2-1, with 7 bases fitting TRBD2. V lost 7 bases and J lost 2; bases outside the gene matches: 8. Germline V gene data show CDR1 as MNHEY and CDR2 as SVGAGI. This CDR3 has 15 residues. CDR3 DNA: TGTGCCAGCACCCCTAGCGGAGCTGCCTACAATGAGCAGTTCTTC. Its protein product is CASTPSGAAYNEQFF.

This sequence joins TRBV19 and TRBJ2-7, with a tentative D call TRBD1 (5 bases). This CDR3 has 11 residues. Trimming took off 10 bases at V and 2 bases at J, with 9 bases between the two ends. CDR1 and CDR2 (germline): LNHDA, SQIVND (reference sequence). CDR3: CANSTAYEQYF. The CDR3 bases are TGTGCCAACTCGACAGCCTACGAGCAGTACTTC.

The chain uses TRBV6-5 and TRBJ1-5; D is ambiguous. Germline CDR1 reads MNHEY; CDR2 reads SVGAGI. The CDR3 sequence is 14 residues long. V was pared by 2 bases and J by 5 bases, with 10 bases between. The CDR3 DNA follows: TGTGCCAGCAGTTACGGCTTCGTGGATCAGCCCCAGCATTTT. This gives the protein CASSYGFVDQPQHF.

The gene calls are TRBV7-9 and TRBJ1-4; no definite D call. This CDR3 spans 14 amino acids. V was shortened by 5 bases and J by 8 bases, with 15 bases between the two germline ends. CDR1 SEHNR and CDR2 FQNEAQ come from the germline V gene (reference sequence). CDR3 sequence: CASSPGIGKEKLFF. The CDR3 DNA follows: TGTGCCAGCAGCCCCGGGATAGGGAAGGAAAAACTGTTTTTT.

The J gene is TRBJ1-2, the V gene TRBV5-4; 9 bases are shared with TRBD1. This CDR3 is 17 amino acids long. Germline V gene data show CDR1 as SGHNT and CDR2 as YYREEE (reference sequence). After removal of 5 bases from V and 1 base from J, the junction contained 12 bases not matched to a gene. CDR3 loop: CASSSNRGLESNYGYTF. The CDR3 region has the DNA TGTGCCAGCAGTTCTAACAGGGGGCTGGAAAGTAACTATGGCTACACCTTC.

The J gene is TRBJ2-3, the V gene TRBV12-3 or TRBV12-4, with a possible D match to TRBD2 (6 bases). This CDR3 region has 13 residues. The V end lost 3 bases, the J end lost 9 bases, and 13 bases lay between the germline ends. The CDR3 sequence: CASSLRGGGTQYF. The CDR3 DNA reads as TGTGCCAGCAGTTTGCGGGGTGGGGGGACGCAGTATTTT.

The chain combines TRBV6-4 with TRBJ2-3, with 9 bases lining up with TRBD1. CDR3 size: 14 residues. In germline, CDR1 is MRHNA, CDR2 SNTAGT. J was trimmed by 1 base and V by 4 bases; bases with no gene match: 0. CDR3 sequence: CASSGTGGTDTQYF. The CDR3 DNA reads TGTGCCAGCAGTGGGACAGGGGGCACAGATACGCAGTATTTT.

The chain uses TRBV12-2 and TRBJ2-4; the D call of TRBD1 is as the table states it, not checked on the DNA. TRBV12-2 is deemed a pseudogene. The CDR3 sequence is 19 residues long. CDR3 nucleotides: TGTGCAAGTCGCTTAAAGGGGACAGGGTGGCTTCTAGCCAAAAACATTCAGTACTTC. Translation gives CASRLKGTGWLLAKNIQYF.

This clone was seen many times. The V gene is TRBV15, the J gene TRBJ1-5, with a tentative D call TRBD1 (6 bases). In germline, CDR1 is LNHNV, CDR2 YYDKDF (reference sequence). V was trimmed by 4 bases and J by 4 bases, leaving 17 bases between them. This CDR3 comprises 16 residues. The chain's CDR3 is CATSIPLAGVNQPQHF. The CDR3 coding sequence is TGTGCCACCAGCATCCCCTTGGCAGGGGTTAATCAGCCCCAGCATTTT. Drawing the rest from reference TRBV15 and TRBJ1-5, the complete variable domain is DAMVIQNPRYQVTQFGKPVTLSCSQTLNHNVMYWYQQKSSQAPKLLFHYYDKDFNNEADTPDNFQSRRPNTSFCFLDIRSPGLGDTAMYLCATSIPLAGVNQPQHFGDGTRLSIL.

The chain carries TRBV18 and TRBJ2-5; the D gene is possibly TRBD2 (6 bases). V gave up 1 base and J gave up 2 bases, with 11 bases separating them. Germline V gene sequence: CDR1 KGHSH, CDR2 LQKENI. CDR3 length: 15 residues. The chain's CDR3 is CASSPQRVSQETQYF. The CDR3 DNA reads as TGTGCCAGCTCACCACAGCGGGTCTCTCAAGAGACCCAGTACTTC.

The genes are TRBV7-3 and TRBJ2-3, with 8 positions matching TRBD1. The germline CDR1 and CDR2 sequences are SGHTA and FQGTGA. V gave up 4 bases and J gave up 6 bases; unmatched junction bases: 3. CDR3 length: 13 residues. CDR3 bases: TGTGCCAGCAGCTCCACAGGGGGGGATACGCAGTATTTT. Protein product: CASSSTGGDTQYF. Full variable domain (remainder filled in from reference TRBV7-3 and TRBJ2-3): GAGVSQTPSNKVTEKGKYVELRCDPISGHTALYWYRQSLGQGPEFLIYFQGTGAADDSGLPNDRFFAVRPEGSVSTLKIQRTERGDSAVYLCASSSTGGDTQYFGPGTRLTVL.

The V gene is TRBV6-5, the J gene TRBJ2-5; TRBD2 matches at 12 bases. CDR3 length: 14 amino acids. Per germline, CDR1 MNHEY and CDR2 SVGAGI. The V segment lost 10 bases and the J segment 4 bases; nucleotides outside the gene matches: 7. In DNA, the CDR3 is TGTGCCACCGCTAGCGGGAGGGCCCCAGAGACCCAGTACTTC. Protein product: CATASGRAPETQYF.

The CDR3 protein is CASSPGNPDTQYF. CDR3 DNA sequence: TGCGCCAGCAGCCCAGGGAACCCAGATACGCAGTATTTT. V usage is TRBV5-1 and J usage is TRBJ2-3; D is perhaps TRBD1 (5 bases). Germline V CDR1 and CDR2: SGHRS, YFSETQ. This CDR3 has 13 amino acids. V dropped 4 bases and J dropped 4 bases, with 10 bases sitting between them.

This clone was detected a few times. V and J are TRBV29-1 and TRBJ1-5; D is possibly TRBD1 (6 bases). CDR3 size: 12 residues. CDR1 and CDR2 from the germline V gene are SQVTM and ANQGSEA. V lost 4 bases to trimming and J lost 8 bases, with 12 bases between them. CDR3 loop: CSVAQGGEPQHF. Written as DNA, the CDR3 is TGCAGCGTTGCACAGGGTGGGGAGCCCCAGCATTTT.

The V gene is TRBV4-1, the J gene TRBJ2-7, with D perhaps matching TRBD2 (5 bases). Germline V CDR1 and CDR2: MGHRA, YSYEKL. Between the trimmed V and J ends, which lost 0 bases and 0 bases, there was a span of 9 bases. The CDR3 totals 15 residues. CDR3 bases: TGCGCCAGCAGCCAAGATCTTAGCGACTCCTACGAGCAGTACTTC. This gives the protein CASSQDLSDSYEQYF.

The CDR3 sequence: CASSFQLAGADTQYF. The CDR3 region has the DNA TGTGCCAGCAGCTTCCAACTAGCGGGAGCAGATACGCAGTATTTT. V and J are TRBV7-6 and TRBJ2-3, with 11 bases that match TRBD2. CDR1 is SGHVS and CDR2 is FNYEAQ in the germline V gene. The CDR3 runs to 15 residues. J lost 4 bases, V lost 3 bases, and 3 bases had no gene match.

The chain has TRBV9 and TRBJ2-2; 11 nucleotides line up with TRBD2. J gave up 4 bases and V 3 bases, and 2 bases lay outside the gene matches. This CDR3 has 15 residues. CDR1 is SGDLS, CDR2 YYNGEE, per germline. CDR3 amino acids: CASSGTSGLTGELFF. The CDR3 DNA follows: TGTGCCAGCAGCGGGACTAGCGGGCTCACCGGGGAGCTGTTTTTT.

This rearrangement joins TRBV19 to TRBJ2-7, with TRBD2 matching 9 bases. V trimming: 7 bases; J trimming: 7 bases; junction bases outside the gene matches: 8. Germline loops: CDR1 LNHDA, CDR2 SQIVND (reference sequence). The length of the CDR3 is 13 residues. The DNA for the CDR3 is TGTGCCAGTATGGGGACTAGCTCCGGGGAGCAGTACTTC. It specifies CASMGTSSGEQYF.

The CDR3 DNA is TGTGCCAGTAGTATAGGCCCCAGGGGGATTCTGTCGGGCAATCAGCCCCAGCATTTT. Translating gives CASSIGPRGILSGNQPQHF. The chain combines TRBV19 with TRBJ1-5; 7 bases fit TRBD1. CDR3 size: 19 residues. J was trimmed by 2 bases and V by 1 base; bases with no gene match: 14. In germline, CDR1 is LNHDA, CDR2 SQIVND (reference sequence).

This chain links TRBV6-5 with TRBJ2-7; perhaps TRBD1 as D (6 bases). The V gene's germline CDR1 is MNHEY and CDR2 SVGAGI. This CDR3 is built from 14 residues. Trimming took 2 bases from V and 3 from J, leaving 11 bases between them. The CDR3 reads CASSYGRGYYEQYF. In DNA, the CDR3 is TGTGCCAGCAGTTACGGCAGGGGCTACTACGAGCAGTACTTC.

This chain joins TRBV7-2 and TRBJ2-2, with a weak D call TRBD2 (5 bases). CDR1 SGHTA and CDR2 FQGNSA come from the germline V gene. This CDR3 region has 16 residues. Trimming left V 4 bases short and J 5 bases short, with 17 bases between. Here the CDR3 reads CASSSGPSRPTGELFF. CDR3 nucleotide sequence: TGTGCCAGCAGCTCTGGGCCTAGCCGACCGACCGGGGAGCTGTTTTTT.

The rearrangement joins TRBV7-8 to TRBJ2-3; 8 positions match TRBD1. The CDR3 is 16 residues long. The V gene's germline CDR1 is SGHVS and CDR2 FQNEAQ. V lost 1 base, J lost 1 base, and 4 bases stayed unmatched. The CDR3 bases are TGTGCCAGCAGCTTAGAGGAACAGGGGGGCACAGATACGCAGTATTTT. This translates into CASSLEEQGGTDTQYF. Full variable domain (missing parts from reference TRBV7-8 and TRBJ2-3): GAGVSQSPRYKVAKRGQDVALRCDPISGHVSLFWYQQALGQGPEFLTYFQNEAQLDKSGLPSDRFFAERPEGSVSTLKIQRTQQEDSAVYLCASSLEEQGGTDTQYFGPGTRLTVL.

Here the CDR3 reads CASSPGQGTFNSPLHF. DNA for the CDR3: TGTGCCAGCTCGCCGGGACAGGGGACCTTTAATTCACCCCTCCACTTT. The V gene is TRBV18, the J gene TRBJ1-6; 10 nucleotides match TRBD1. This CDR3 spans 16 amino acids. The germline CDR1 and CDR2 sequences are KGHSH and LQKENI. The V segment lost 6 bases and the J segment 6 bases; nucleotides outside the gene matches: 8.

V and J are TRBV7-3 and TRBJ1-1; D gene uncertain. Trimming left V 4 bases short and J 4 bases short, with 10 bases between. There are 13 residues in the CDR3. Per the germline V gene, CDR1 is SGHTA and CDR2 is FQGTGA. The CDR3 coding sequence is TGTGCCAGCAGCTCCACCGGGATCACTGAAGCTTTCTTT. This translates into CASSSTGITEAFF.